This T cell receptor (beta chain) came from a study of graft-versus-host responses after intestinal transplantation. Across the study: All of the recipients had induction that used anti-thymocyte globulin, then tacrolimus and steroids for around three years.

Graft tissue processing released intraepithelial and lamina propria lymphocytes. Produced via immunoSEQ multiplex PCR; TCRdb's table is partial and in-frame only. There are approximately 60,000 clones in the sample; around 90% occur only once, and roughly 1.7% lies in the top ten. This CDR3 has 14 residues. V dropped 3 bases and J dropped 4; count of bases not matched to a gene: 6. Germline CDR1 and CDR2: SGHRS and YFSETQ. The sample in question was ileum tissue, obtained around 350 days after transplant. The V call is TRBV5-1, the J call TRBJ1-2, with 7 bases identical to TRBD1. This sequence originates from a human patient who received an intestinal transplant, so some T cells may come from the graft donor. The CDR3 nucleotides read TGCGCCAGCAGCTCGGACAGGCCAACCTATGGCTACACCTTC. This gives the protein CASSSDRPTYGYTF.